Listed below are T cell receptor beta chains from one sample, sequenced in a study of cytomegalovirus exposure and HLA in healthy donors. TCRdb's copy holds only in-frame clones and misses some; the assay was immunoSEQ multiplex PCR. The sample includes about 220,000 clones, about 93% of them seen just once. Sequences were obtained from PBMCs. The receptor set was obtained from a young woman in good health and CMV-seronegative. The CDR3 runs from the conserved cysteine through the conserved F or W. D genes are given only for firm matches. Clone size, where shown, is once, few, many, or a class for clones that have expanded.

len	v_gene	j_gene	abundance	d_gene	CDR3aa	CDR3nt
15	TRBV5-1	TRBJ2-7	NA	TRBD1	CASSFTTGVGYEQYF	TGCGCCAGCAGCTTTACCACAGGGGTGGGCTACGAGCAGTACTTC
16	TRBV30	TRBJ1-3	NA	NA	CAWSASGADLGNTIYF	TGTGCCTGGAGCGCCTCCGGAGCGGACCTTGGAAACACCATATATTTT
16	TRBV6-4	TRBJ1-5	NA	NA	CASSDLPRDRNQPQHF	TGTGCCAGCAGTGACCTACCAAGAGACAGGAATCAGCCCCAGCATTTT
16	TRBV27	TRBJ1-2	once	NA	CASSLGQAFSNYGYTF	TGTGCCAGCAGTTTAGGGCAGGCCTTTTCTAACTATGGCTACACCTTC
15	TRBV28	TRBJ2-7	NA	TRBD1	CASSRQGQGAGSLFF	TGTGCCAGCAGTAGACAGGGACAGGGTGCCGGATCTCTGTTCTTC
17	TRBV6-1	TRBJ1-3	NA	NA	CASSEIIGQKPGNTIYF	TGTGCCAGCAGTGAAATCATAGGACAGAAACCTGGAAACACCATATATTTT
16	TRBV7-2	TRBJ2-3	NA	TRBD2	CASSFGPSGSTDTQYF	TGTGCCAGCAGCTTCGGTCCTAGCGGGAGTACAGATACGCAGTATTTT
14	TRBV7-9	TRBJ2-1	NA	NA	CASSLVRPVNEQFF	TGTGCCAGCAGCTTAGTCAGGCCAGTTAATGAGCAGTTCTTC
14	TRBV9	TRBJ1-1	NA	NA	CASSVSSGNTEAFF	TGTGCCAGCAGCGTTTCATCAGGGAACACTGAAGCTTTCTTT
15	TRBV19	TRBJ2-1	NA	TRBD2	CASRTSGRSSDEQFF	TGTGCCAGTAGGACTAGCGGGAGGTCTTCGGATGAGCAGTTCTTC
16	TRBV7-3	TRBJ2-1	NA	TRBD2	CASSSAGLAGHNEQFF	TGTGCCAGCAGCTCAGCAGGACTAGCGGGGCACAATGAGCAGTTCTTC
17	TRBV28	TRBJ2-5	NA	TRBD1	CASSWGTASFFQQTQYF	TGTGCCAGCAGTTGGGGGACAGCCAGCTTCTTTCAACAGACCCAGTACTTC
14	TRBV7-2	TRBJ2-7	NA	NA	CASSLVRHSYEQYF	TGTGCCAGCAGCTTAGTGAGACACTCCTACGAGCAGTACTTC
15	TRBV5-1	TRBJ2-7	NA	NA	CASSPGDGSGYEQYF	TGCGCCAGCAGCCCCGGAGATGGCTCGGGCTACGAGCAGTACTTC
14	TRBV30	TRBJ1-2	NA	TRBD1	CAWSSGGDDYGYTF	TGTGCCTGGAGTTCAGGGGGAGACGATTATGGCTACACCTTC
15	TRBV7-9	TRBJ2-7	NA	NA	CASSLDFRRSYEQYF	TGTGCCAGCAGCTTAGATTTCAGGCGCTCCTACGAGCAGTACTTC
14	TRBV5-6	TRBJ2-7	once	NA	CASSFGLGLYEQYF	TGTGCCAGCAGCTTCGGTTTGGGCCTCTACGAGCAGTACTTC
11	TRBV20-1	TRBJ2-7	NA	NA	CSARLTHEQYF	TGCAGTGCCAGACTAACTCACGAGCAGTACTTC
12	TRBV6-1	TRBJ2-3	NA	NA	CASSGSTDTQYF	TGTGCCAGCAGCGGGAGCACAGATACGCAGTATTTT
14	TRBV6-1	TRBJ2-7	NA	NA	CASRPGQIRYEQYF	TGTGCCAGCAGGCCCGGACAGATCCGCTACGAGCAGTACTTC
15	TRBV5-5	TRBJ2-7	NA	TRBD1	CASSSLGTGSNEQYF	TGTGCCAGCAGCTCCCTCGGGACAGGGTCAAACGAGCAGTACTTC
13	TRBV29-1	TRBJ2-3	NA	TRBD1	CSVEQGVHEGQYF	TGCAGCGTTGAACAGGGGGTACACGAAGGGCAGTATTTT
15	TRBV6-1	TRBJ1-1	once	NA	CASSEPEAMNTEAFF	TGTGCCAGCAGTGAACCCGAGGCCATGAACACTGAAGCTTTCTTT
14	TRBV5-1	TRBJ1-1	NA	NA	CASRYGRDDTEAFF	TGCGCCAGCAGGTACGGCAGGGATGACACTGAAGCTTTCTTT
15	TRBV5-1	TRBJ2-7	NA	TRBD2	CASSLNSGRSSEQYF	TGCGCCAGCAGCTTGAATAGCGGGAGATCTTCCGAGCAGTACTTC
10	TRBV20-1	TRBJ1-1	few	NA	CSARDTVAFF	TGCAGTGCTAGAGATACTGTTGCTTTCTTT
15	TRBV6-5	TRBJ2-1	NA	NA	CASRRGQFSYNEQFF	TGTGCCAGCAGACGCGGACAGTTCTCCTACAATGAGCAGTTCTTC
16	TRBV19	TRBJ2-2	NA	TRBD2	CASSKSSGKGTGELFF	TGTGCCAGTAGTAAGTCTAGCGGGAAAGGCACCGGGGAGCTGTTTTTT
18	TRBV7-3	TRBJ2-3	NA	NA	CASSSVGAHRASTDTQYF	TGTGCCAGCAGCTCGGTGGGGGCCCATCGGGCTAGCACAGATACGCAGTATTTT
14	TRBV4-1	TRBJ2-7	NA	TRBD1	CASSQERTGAEQYF	TGCGCCAGCAGCCAAGAACGAACAGGGGCCGAGCAGTACTTC
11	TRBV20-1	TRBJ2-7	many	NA	CSASTVQEQYF	TGCAGTGCTTCAACAGTACAGGAGCAGTACTTC
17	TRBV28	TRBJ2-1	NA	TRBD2	CASSTTALAENYNEQFF	TGTGCCAGCAGCACCACCGCACTAGCGGAGAACTACAATGAGCAGTTCTTC
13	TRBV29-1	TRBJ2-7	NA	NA	CSARAGAYYEQYF	TGCAGCGCGAGGGCAGGGGCCTACTACGAGCAGTACTTC
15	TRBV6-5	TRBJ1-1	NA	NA	CASTRGGRENTEAFF	TGTGCCAGCACCCGGGGGGGCAGGGAGAACACTGAAGCTTTCTTT
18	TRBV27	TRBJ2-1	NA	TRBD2	CASSFLSGRAGSNNEQFF	TGTGCCAGCAGCTTTCTGAGCGGGAGGGCAGGTTCCAACAATGAGCAGTTCTTC
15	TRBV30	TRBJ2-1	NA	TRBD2	CAWSVSLAGRNEQFF	TGTGCCTGGAGTGTAAGTCTAGCGGGGCGTAATGAGCAGTTCTTC
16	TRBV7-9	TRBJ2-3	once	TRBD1	CASSRPGTGGTDTQYF	TGTGCCAGCAGCCGTCCCGGGACAGGGGGCACAGATACGCAGTATTTT
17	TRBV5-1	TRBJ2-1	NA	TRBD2	CASSLGLEVVAHNEQFF	TGCGCCAGCAGCCTCGGACTAGAGGTCGTGGCTCACAATGAGCAGTTCTTC
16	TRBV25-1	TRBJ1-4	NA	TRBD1	CASSEYRTGKNEKLFF	TGTGCCAGCAGTGAATATAGGACAGGGAAAAATGAAAAACTGTTTTTT
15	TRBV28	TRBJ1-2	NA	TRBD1	CASVEEGASRYGYTF	TGTGCCAGCGTGGAAGAGGGGGCTTCCAGGTATGGCTACACCTTC
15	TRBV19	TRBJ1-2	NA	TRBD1	CASSNPPGTADGYTF	TGTGCCAGTAGTAACCCCCCCGGGACAGCGGATGGCTACACCTTC
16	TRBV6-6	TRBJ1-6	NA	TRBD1	CASSYSPGQYNSPLHF	TGTGCCAGCAGTTACTCCCCGGGACAGTATAATTCACCCCTCCACTTT
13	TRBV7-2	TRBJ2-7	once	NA	CASSFSGSYEQYF	TGTGCCAGCAGCTTTAGCGGCTCCTACGAGCAGTACTTC
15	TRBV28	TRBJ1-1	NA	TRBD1	CASRASGTGNTEAFF	TGTGCCAGCAGAGCCTCCGGGACAGGGAACACTGAAGCTTTCTTT
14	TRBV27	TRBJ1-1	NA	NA	CASSSLSGDTEAFF	TGTGCCAGCAGTTCCCTGTCCGGGGACACTGAAGCTTTCTTT
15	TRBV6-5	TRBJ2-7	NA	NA	CASSYSNRRLAEQYF	TGTGCCAGCAGTTACTCTAATAGGCGACTTGCCGAGCAGTACTTC
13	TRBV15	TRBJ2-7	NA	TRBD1	CATGWDRSYEQYF	TGTGCCACCGGGTGGGACAGATCCTACGAGCAGTACTTC
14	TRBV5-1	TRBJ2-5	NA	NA	CASSSTRSDETQYF	TGCGCCAGCAGCAGCACTAGGTCGGATGAGACCCAGTACTTC
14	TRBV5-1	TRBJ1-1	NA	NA	CASSLVRENTEAFF	TGCGCCAGCAGCTTGGTCCGGGAGAACACTGAAGCTTTCTTT
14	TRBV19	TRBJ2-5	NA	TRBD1	CASSTQGAGETQYF	TGTGCCAGTAGTACTCAGGGGGCGGGGGAGACCCAGTACTTC
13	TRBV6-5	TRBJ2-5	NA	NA	CASSYSIEETQYF	TGTGCCAGCAGTTACTCAATTGAGGAGACCCAGTACTTC
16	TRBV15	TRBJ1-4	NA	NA	CATSRTSGQRNEKLFF	TGTGCCACCAGCAGAACGAGCGGACAGCGGAATGAAAAACTGTTTTTT
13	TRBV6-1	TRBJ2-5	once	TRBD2	CASTRGGGETQYF	TGTGCCAGCACTCGGGGGGGCGGGGAGACCCAGTACTTC
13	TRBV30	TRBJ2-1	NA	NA	CAWNRDSYNEQFF	TGTGCCTGGAATCGGGACTCCTACAATGAGCAGTTCTTC
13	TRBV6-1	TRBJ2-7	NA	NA	CASSEMFLYEQYF	TGTGCCAGCAGTGAAATGTTCCTATACGAGCAGTACTTC
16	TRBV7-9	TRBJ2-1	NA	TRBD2	CASSFQAGVGPNEQFF	TGTGCCAGCAGCTTCCAAGCGGGAGTTGGACCCAATGAGCAGTTCTTC
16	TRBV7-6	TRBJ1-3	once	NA	CASSLGRQVSGNTIYF	TGTGCCAGCAGCTTAGGGAGACAGGTATCAGGAAACACCATATATTTT
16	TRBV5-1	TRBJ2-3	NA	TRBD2	CASSLLAGASTDTQYF	TGCGCCAGCAGCTTGCTAGCGGGAGCGTCTACAGATACGCAGTATTTT